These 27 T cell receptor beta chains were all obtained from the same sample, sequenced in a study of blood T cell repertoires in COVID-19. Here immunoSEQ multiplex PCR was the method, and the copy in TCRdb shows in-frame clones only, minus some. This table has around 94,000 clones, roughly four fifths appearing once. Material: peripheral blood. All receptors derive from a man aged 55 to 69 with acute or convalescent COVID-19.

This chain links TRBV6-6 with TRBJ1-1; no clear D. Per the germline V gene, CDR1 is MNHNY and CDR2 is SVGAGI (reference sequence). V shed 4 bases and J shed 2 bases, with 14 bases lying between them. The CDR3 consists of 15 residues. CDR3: CASSFEGGFNTEAFF. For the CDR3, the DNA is TGTGCCAGCAGTTTCGAGGGCGGTTTTAACACTGAAGCTTTCTTT.

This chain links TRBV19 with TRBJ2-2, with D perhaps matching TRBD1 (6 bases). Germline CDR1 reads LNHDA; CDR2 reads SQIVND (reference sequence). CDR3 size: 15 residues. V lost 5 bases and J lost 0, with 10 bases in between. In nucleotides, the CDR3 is TGTGCCAGTAGTCGACAGGACGCGAACACCGGGGAGCTGTTTTTT. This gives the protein CASSRQDANTGELFF.

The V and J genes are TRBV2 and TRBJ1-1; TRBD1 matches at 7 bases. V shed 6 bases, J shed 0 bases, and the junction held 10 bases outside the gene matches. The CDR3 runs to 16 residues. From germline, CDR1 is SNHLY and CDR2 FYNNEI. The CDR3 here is CASRRTGANMNTEAFF. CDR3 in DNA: TGTGCCAGCAGGCGCACAGGGGCTAACATGAACACTGAAGCTTTCTTT.

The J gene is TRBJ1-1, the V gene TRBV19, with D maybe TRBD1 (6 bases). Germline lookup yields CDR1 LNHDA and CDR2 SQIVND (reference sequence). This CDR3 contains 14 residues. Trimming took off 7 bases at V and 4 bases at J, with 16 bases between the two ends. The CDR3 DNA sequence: TGTGCCAGTACCAGGGGCTTTGGTGGCACTGAAGCTTTCTTT. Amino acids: CASTRGFGGTEAFF.

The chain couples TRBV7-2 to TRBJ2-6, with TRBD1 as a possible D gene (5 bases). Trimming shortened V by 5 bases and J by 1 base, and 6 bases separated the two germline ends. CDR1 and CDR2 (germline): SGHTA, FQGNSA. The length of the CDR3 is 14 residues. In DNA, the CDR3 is TGTGCCAGCAGCCCAGGGTCTGGGGCCAACGTCCTGACTTTC. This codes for CASSPGSGANVLTF.

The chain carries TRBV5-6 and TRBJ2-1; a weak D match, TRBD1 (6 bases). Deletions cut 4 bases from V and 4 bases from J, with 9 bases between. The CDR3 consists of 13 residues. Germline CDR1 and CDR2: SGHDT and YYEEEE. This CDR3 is CASSPDRYNEQFF. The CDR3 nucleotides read TGTGCCAGCAGCCCGGACAGATACAATGAGCAGTTCTTC. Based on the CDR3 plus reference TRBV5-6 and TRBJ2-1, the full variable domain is DAGVTQSPTHLIKTRGQQVTLRCSPKSGHDTVSWYQQALGQGPQFIFQYYEEEERQRGNFPDRFSGHQFPNYSSELNVNALLLGDSALYLCASSPDRYNEQFFGPGTRLTVL.

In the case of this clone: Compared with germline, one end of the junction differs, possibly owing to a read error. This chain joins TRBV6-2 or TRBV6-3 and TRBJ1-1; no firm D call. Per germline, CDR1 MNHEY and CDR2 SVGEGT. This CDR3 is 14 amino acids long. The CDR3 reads CVSSYNSGNTEAFF. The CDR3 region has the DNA TGTGTCAGCAGTTACAATTCCGGGAACACTGAAGCTTTCTTT.

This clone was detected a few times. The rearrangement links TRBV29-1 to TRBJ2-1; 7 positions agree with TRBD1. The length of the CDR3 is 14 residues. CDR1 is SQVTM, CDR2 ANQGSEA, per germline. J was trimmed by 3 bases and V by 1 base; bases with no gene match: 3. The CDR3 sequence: CSVEGTGVYNEQFF. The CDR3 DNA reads TGCAGCGTTGAAGGCACAGGGGTCTACAATGAGCAGTTCTTC.

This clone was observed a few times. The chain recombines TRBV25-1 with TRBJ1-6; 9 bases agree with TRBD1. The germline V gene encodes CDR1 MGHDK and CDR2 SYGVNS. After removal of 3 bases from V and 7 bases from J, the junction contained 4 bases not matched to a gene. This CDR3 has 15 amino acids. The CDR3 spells CASSDGDRANSPLHF. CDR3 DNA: TGTGCCAGCAGTGATGGGGACAGGGCAAATTCACCCCTCCACTTT.

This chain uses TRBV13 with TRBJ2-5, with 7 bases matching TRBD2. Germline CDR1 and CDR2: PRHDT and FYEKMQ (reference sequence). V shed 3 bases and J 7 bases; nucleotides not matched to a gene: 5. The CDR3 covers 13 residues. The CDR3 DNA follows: TGTGCCAGCAGCTTGAGCGGGGAGGGGACCCAGTACTTC. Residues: CASSLSGEGTQYF.

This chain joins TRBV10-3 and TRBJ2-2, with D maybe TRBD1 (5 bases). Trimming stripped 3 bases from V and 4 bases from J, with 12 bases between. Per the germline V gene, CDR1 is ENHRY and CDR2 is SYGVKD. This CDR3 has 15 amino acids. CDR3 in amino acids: CAISERGRGTGELFF. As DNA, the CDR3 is TGTGCCATCAGTGAAAGGGGAAGGGGCACCGGGGAGCTGTTTTTT.

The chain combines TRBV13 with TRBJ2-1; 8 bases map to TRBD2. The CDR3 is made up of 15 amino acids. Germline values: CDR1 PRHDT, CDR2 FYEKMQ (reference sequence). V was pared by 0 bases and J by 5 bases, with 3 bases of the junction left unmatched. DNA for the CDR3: TGTGCCAGCAGCTTAGGGGCGGGGGGCCACAATGAGCAGTTCTTC. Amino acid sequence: CASSLGAGGHNEQFF.

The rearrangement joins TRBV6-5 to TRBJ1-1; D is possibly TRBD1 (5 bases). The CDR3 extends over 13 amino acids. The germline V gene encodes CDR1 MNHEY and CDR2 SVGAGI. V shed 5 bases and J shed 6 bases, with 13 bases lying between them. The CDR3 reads CASSRAGHPEAFF. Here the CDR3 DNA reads TGTGCCAGCAGTCGAGCCGGACACCCTGAAGCTTTCTTT.

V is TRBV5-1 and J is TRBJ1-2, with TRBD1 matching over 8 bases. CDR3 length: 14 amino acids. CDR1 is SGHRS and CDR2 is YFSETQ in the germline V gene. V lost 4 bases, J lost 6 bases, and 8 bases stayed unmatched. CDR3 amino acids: CASSNQGARDGYTF. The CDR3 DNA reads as TGCGCCAGCAGCAATCAGGGGGCGCGTGATGGCTACACCTTC.

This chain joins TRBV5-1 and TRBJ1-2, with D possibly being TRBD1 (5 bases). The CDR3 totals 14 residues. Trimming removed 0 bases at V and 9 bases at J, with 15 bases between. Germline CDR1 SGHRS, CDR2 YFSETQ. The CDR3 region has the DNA TGCGCCAGCAGCTTGGCATACCTTACAGGTAGCTACACCTTC. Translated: CASSLAYLTGSYTF.

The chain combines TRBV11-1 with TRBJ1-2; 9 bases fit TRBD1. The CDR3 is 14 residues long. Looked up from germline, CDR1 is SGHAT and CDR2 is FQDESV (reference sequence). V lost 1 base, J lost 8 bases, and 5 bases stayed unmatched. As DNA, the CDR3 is TGTGCCAGCAGCTTAGATACAGGGGGCGGCGGCTACACCTTC. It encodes CASSLDTGGGGYTF.

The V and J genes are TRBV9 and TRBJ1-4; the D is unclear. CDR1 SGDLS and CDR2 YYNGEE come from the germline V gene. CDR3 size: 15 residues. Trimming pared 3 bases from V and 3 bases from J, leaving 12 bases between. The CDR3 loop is CASSEAPGANEKLFF. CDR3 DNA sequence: TGTGCCAGCAGCGAGGCCCCCGGGGCTAATGAAAAACTGTTTTTT.

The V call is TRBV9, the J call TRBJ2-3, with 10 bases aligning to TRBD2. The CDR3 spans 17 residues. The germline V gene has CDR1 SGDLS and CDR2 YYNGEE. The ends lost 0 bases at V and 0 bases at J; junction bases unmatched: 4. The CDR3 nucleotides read TGTGCCAGCAGCGTAGAGGCAGCGGGGGGGAGCACAGATACGCAGTATTTT. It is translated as CASSVEAAGGSTDTQYF.

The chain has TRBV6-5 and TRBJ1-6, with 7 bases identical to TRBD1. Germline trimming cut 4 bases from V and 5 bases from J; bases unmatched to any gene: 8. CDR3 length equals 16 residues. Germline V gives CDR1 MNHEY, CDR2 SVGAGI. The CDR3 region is CASSLSGTVNNSPLHF. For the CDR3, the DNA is TGTGCCAGCAGTTTATCCGGGACAGTTAATAATTCACCCCTCCACTTT.

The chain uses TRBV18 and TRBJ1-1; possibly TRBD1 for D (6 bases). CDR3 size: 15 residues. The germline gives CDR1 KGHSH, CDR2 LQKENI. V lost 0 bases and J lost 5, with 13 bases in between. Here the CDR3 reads CASSPPQGSVTEAFF. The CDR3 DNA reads TGTGCCAGCTCACCACCACAGGGTAGCGTGACTGAAGCTTTCTTT.

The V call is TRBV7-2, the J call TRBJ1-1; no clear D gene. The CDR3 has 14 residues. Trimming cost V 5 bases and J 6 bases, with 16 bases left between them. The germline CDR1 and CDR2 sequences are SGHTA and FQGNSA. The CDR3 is CASSRSRESPEAFF. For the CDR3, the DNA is TGTGCCAGCAGCCGCAGTCGGGAAAGCCCTGAAGCTTTCTTT.

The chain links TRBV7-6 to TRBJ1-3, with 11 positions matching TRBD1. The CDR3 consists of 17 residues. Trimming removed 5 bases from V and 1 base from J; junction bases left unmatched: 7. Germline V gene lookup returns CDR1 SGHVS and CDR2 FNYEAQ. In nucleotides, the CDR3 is TGTGCCAGCAGCCCACGGGACAGGGGGTTTTCTGGAAACACCATATATTTT. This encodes CASSPRDRGFSGNTIYF.

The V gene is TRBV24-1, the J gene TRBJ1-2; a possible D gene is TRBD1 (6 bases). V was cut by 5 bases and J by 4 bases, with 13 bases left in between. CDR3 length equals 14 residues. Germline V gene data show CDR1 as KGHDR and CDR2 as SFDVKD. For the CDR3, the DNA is TGTGCCACCAGTGGTTCGGACAGAGCCTATGGCTACACCTTC. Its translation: CATSGSDRAYGYTF.

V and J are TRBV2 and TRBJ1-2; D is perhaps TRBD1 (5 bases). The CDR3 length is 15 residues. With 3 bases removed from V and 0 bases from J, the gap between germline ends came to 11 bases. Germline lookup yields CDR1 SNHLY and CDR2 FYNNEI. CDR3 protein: CASSDNPGPNYGYTF. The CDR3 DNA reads TGTGCCAGCAGTGATAATCCAGGGCCTAACTATGGCTACACCTTC.

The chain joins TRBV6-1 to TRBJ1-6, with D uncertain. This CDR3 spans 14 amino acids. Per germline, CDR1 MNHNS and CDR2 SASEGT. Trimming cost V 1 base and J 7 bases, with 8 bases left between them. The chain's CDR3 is CASSEVRANSPLHF. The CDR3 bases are TGTGCCAGCAGTGAAGTGCGGGCGAATTCACCCCTCCACTTT.

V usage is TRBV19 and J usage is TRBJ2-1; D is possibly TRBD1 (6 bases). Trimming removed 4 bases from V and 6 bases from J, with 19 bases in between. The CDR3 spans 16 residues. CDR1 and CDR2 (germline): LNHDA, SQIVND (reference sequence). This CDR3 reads CASSTPRGDGINEQFF. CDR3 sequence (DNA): TGTGCCAGTAGTACCCCCAGGGGCGACGGTATCAATGAGCAGTTCTTC.

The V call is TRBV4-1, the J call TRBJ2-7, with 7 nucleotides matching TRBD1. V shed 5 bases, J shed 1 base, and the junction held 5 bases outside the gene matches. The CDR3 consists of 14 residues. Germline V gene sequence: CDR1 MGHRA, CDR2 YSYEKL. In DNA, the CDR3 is TGCGCCAGCAGCTACAGGGGTGGGTCCTACGAGCAGTACTTC. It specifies CASSYRGGSYEQYF.